The 5 T cell receptor beta chains below were found in one sample sequenced in a study of T-cell reconstitution after alpha-beta-depleted transplantation in children. Researchers prepared the TCRbeta library using unique molecular identifiers, the study reports. One entry per CDR3 protein results from TCRdb running MiXCR on the PCR reads. The sample holds just over 200,000 distinct CDR3 sequences; approximately 8.4% are singletons and the top ten take less than 40%. The material sequenced was PBMCs, mostly from graft donor cells, taken 360 days after TCRalphabeta/CD19-depleted stem cell transplant. Receptors originate from a male patient aged 2-10 years who had a stem cell transplant for acute myeloid leukemia, so the T cells may come from the graft donor.

This chain joins TRBV7-9 and TRBJ2-3, with 12 bases lining up with TRBD2. The CDR3 covers 14 residues. V was clipped by 5 bases and J by 11 bases; unmatched bases: 8. CDR1 is SEHNR, CDR2 FQNEAQ, per germline (reference sequence). The CDR3 nucleotides are TGTGCCAGCAGCCTACAGGCTAGCGGGGGGGGGCAGTATTTT. It translates to CASSLQASGGGQYF.

This clonotype was seen repeatedly, ten times or more. The rearrangement joins TRBV5-1 to TRBJ2-3; possible D gene TRBD2, 5 bases. Germline V gene sequence: CDR1 SGHRS, CDR2 YFSETQ. The V gene lost 2 bases and the J gene lost 2 bases, with 12 bases spanning the gap. CDR3 length: 15 amino acids. CDR3 bases: TGCGCCAGCAGCTTCTCTAGCCTCTCCACAGATACGCAGTATTTT. It is translated as CASSFSSLSTDTQYF.

This chain joins TRBV20-1 and TRBJ1-2; the D is unclear. Deletions cut 5 bases from V and 0 bases from J, with 10 bases between. The germline V gene has CDR1 DFQATT and CDR2 SNEGSKA (reference sequence). The CDR3 is made up of 13 amino acids. CDR3 coding DNA: TGCAGTGCTCTCCCACAAGCTAACTATGGCTACACCTTC. It translates to CSALPQANYGYTF.

This clonotype was counted between two and nine times. The genes are TRBV6-2 or TRBV6-3 and TRBJ2-6, with D possibly TRBD1 on 6 matching bases. This CDR3 spans 15 amino acids. The germline V and J ends were trimmed by 4 bases and 4 bases, with 11 bases remaining between them. Germline assignment: CDR1 MNHEY and CDR2 SVGEGT. As DNA, the CDR3 is TGTGCCAGCAGTTCGACAGGTTCAGGGGCCAACGTCCTGACTTTC. It translates to CASSSTGSGANVLTF.

The chain couples TRBV20-1 to TRBJ2-1, with a weak D call TRBD1 (5 bases). This CDR3 has 21 residues. In germline, CDR1 is DFQATT, CDR2 SNEGSKA (reference sequence). The CDR3 protein is CSSWGRAPGLLWQWFPDEQFF. CDR3 DNA: TGCAGCTCTTGGGGCCGGGCTCCAGGGTTGTTGTGGCAATGGTTCCCCGATGAGCAGTTCTTC.